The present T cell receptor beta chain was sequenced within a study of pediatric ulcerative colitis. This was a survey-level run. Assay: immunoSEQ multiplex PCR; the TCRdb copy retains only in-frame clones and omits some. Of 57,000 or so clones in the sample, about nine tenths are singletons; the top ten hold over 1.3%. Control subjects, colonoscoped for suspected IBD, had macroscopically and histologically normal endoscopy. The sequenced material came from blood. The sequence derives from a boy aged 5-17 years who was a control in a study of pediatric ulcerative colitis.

CDR3 in amino acids: CASSLSSHTGELFF. For the CDR3, the DNA is TGCGCCAGCAGCTTGTCTTCCCACACCGGGGAGCTGTTTTTT. This rearrangement joins TRBV5-1 to TRBJ2-2; no clear D gene. The CDR3 is 14 amino acids. The V end was cut by 1 base, the J end by 3 bases, with 7 bases between. The V gene's germline CDR1 is SGHRS and CDR2 YFSETQ. Combining the CDR3 with reference TRBV5-1 and TRBJ2-2 gives the whole variable domain KAGVTQTPRYLIKTRGQQVTLSCSPISGHRSVSWYQQTPGQGLQFLFEYFSETQRNKGNFPGRFSGRQFSNSRSEMNVSTLELGDSALYLCASSLSSHTGELFFGEGSRLTVL.